The entry below gives a single TCR beta chain sequence along with its context. The source of the sample is a study of CD8 T cells in Susac syndrome. Random hexamers were used to reverse transcribe the RNA input (0.5 to 1 ug). TCRdb reanalysed the immunoSEQ multiplex PCR reads using MiXCR and keeps one entry per CDR3 protein. Here the sample spans about 250,000 distinct CDR3 sequences, around 93% being singletons. The CDR3 runs 17 residues. CDR1 is LGHNA, CDR2 YNFKEQ, per germline. V shed 1 base and J 4 bases; nucleotides not matched to a gene: 1. The TCR comes from a human donor with multiple sclerosis. V usage is TRBV4-2 and J usage is TRBJ2-1; the match to TRBD2 covers 16 bases. Sequenced sample: CD4+ T cells from PBMCs. In DNA, the CDR3 is TGTGCCAGCAGCCAAGTGGGACTAGCGGGAGGGTACAATGAGCAGTTCTTC. Translation: CASSQVGLAGGYNEQFF.